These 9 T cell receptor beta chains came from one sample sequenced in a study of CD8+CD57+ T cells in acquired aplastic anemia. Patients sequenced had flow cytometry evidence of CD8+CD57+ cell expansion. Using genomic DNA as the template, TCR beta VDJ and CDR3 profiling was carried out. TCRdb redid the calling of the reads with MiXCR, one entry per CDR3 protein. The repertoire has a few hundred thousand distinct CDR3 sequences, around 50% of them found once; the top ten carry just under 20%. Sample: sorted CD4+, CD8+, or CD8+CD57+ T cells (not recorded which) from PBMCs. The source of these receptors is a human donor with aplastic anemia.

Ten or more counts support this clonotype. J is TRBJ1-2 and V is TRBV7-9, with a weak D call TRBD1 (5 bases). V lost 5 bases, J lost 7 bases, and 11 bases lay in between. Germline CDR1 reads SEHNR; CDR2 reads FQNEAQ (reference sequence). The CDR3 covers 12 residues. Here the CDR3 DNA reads TGTGCCAGCAGCCCTCCCCAGGGTGGCTACACCTTC. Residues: CASSPPQGGYTF.

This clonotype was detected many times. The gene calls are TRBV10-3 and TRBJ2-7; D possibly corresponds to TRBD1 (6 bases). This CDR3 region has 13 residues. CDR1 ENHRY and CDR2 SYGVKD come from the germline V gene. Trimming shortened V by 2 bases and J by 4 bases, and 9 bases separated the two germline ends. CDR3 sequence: CAISEGQSYEQYF. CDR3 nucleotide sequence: TGTGCCATCAGTGAGGGACAGTCGTACGAGCAGTACTTC.

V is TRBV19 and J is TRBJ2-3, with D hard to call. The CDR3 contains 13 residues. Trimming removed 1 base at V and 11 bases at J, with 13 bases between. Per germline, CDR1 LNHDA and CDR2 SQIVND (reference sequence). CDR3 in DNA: TGTGCCAGTAGTATAGGTCTGGCCGACTGGCAGTATTTT. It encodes CASSIGLADWQYF.

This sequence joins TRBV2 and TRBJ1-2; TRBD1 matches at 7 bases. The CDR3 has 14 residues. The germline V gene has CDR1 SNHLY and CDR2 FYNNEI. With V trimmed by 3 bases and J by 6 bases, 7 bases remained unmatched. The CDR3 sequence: CASSDNRQGDGYTF. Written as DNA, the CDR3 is TGTGCCAGCAGTGATAACAGGCAGGGGGATGGCTACACCTTC. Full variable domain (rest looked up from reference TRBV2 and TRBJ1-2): EPEVTQTPSHQVTQMGQEVILRCVPISNHLYFYWYRQILGQKVEFLVSFYNNEISEKSEIFDDQFSVERPDGSNFTLKIRSTKLEDSAMYFCASSDNRQGDGYTFGSGTRLTVV.

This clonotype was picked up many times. CDR3 bases: TGTGCCACCAGTGACCTACTAGCGGGGGGGCCCGAGACCCAGTACTTC. It yields the protein CATSDLLAGGPETQYF. V gene TRBV24-1 combines with J gene TRBJ2-5; TRBD2 agrees at 13 bases. The germline CDR1 and CDR2 sequences are KGHDR and SFDVKD. CDR3 length equals 16 residues. The trim removed 4 bases at V and 5 bases at J, leaving 6 bases unmatched.

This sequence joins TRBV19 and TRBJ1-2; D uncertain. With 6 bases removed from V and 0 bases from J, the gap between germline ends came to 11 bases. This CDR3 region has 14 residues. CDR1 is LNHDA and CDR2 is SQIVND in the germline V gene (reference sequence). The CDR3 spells CASRKDGANYGYTF. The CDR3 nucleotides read TGTGCCAGTAGGAAGGACGGAGCTAACTATGGCTACACCTTC. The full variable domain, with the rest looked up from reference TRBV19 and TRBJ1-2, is DGGITQSPKYLFRKEGQNVTLSCEQNLNHDAMYWYRQDPGQGLRLIYYSQIVNDFQKGDIAEGYSVSREKKESFPLTVTSAQKNPTAFYLCASRKDGANYGYTFGSGTRLTVV.

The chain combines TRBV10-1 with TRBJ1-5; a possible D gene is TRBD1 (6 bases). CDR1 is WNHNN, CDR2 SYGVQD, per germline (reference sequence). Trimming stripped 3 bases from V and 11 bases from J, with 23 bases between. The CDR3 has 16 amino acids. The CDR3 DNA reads TGCGCCAGCAGTGAATCGTCGGGGGGCAACAAAGAGACCCAGCATTTT. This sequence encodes CASSESSGGNKETQHF.

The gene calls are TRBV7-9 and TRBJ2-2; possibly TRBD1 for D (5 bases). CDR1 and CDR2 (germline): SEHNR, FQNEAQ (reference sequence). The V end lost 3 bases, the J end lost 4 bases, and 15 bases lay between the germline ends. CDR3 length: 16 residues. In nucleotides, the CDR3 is TGTGCCAGCAGCTTGTTCGCAGGGAAGGGCACCGGGGAGCTGTTTTTT. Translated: CASSLFAGKGTGELFF.

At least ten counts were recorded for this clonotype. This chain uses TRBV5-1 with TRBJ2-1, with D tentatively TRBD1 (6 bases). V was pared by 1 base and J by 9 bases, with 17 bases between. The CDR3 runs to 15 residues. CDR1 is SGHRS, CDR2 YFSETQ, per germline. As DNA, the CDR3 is TGCGCCAGCAGCTTGCTGGGGGCCGCCTCGCCTGAGCAGTTCTTC. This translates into CASSLLGAASPEQFF.